Detailed here is one T cell receptor (beta chain). Its cognate antigen is unknown. The sample is drawn from a study of cytomegalovirus exposure and HLA in healthy donors. About the research overall: Of the donors genotyped, about 410 in all, 75% to 85% fell in the Caucasian-associated ancestry cluster.

Whole-study findings and limits: A highly shared variant cluster was judged a likely technical artifact. Available immune exposure information covered CMV serostatus only.

13 Jbeta primers and 60 Vbeta primers were used for the PCR. TCRdb keeps only in-frame clones here, not all; method: immunoSEQ multiplex PCR. The data hold over 120,000 clones, with approximately 80% observed a single time. The germline gives CDR1 SGHTA, CDR2 FQGNSA. Trimming cost V 5 bases and J 0 bases; bases outside gene matches: 11. The CDR3 is 17 amino acids. The V call is TRBV7-2, the J call TRBJ2-3, with TRBD2 matching 7 bases. This receptor was identified in a woman under 30 in good health and CMV-seropositive. Specimen: PBMCs. This chain's CDR3 is CASSRSAGRLSTDTQYF. CDR3 in DNA: TGTGCCAGCAGCAGATCAGCGGGGCGCCTCAGCACAGATACGCAGTATTTT.